This TCR beta chain was obtained from a study of T cells in Graves' hyperthyroidism and ophthalmopathy. Study as a whole: Peripheral blood collection took place at initial diagnosis, before any treatment.

Amplified regions were TCR beta CDR3 sequences from RNA transcripts. When the TCR CDR3 underwent first-round RT-PCR, the HTBI primer set was used. TCRdb reprocessed the multiplex PCR reads with MiXCR, giving one entry per CDR3 protein. The data contain approximately 740,000 distinct CDR3 sequences, 14% of them singletons. Trimming removed 3 bases from V and 2 bases from J; junction bases left unmatched: 3. Germline V gives CDR1 SQVTM, CDR2 ANQGSEA. The CDR3 is 14 residues long. Study-wide results and caveats: Within blood appeared most thyroid clonotypes that had expanded above 0.001. Ophthalmopathy was told apart from stable hyperthyroidism by a 13 V-J model.

Concerning this clonotype itself: Its antigen is not known.

Sequences were obtained from blood. The source of this sequence is a woman between 18 and 29 years old with Graves' hyperthyroidism. V is TRBV29-1 and J is TRBJ2-5, with 10 positions matching TRBD2. In DNA form, the CDR3 reads TGCAGCGTTGAGCCTAGCGGGAGTCAAGAGACCCAGTACTTC. Protein sequence: CSVEPSGSQETQYF.